This TCR beta chain was found in a study of blood T cell repertoires in COVID-19. In the study overall: Samples taken during acute and convalescent COVID-19 were collected in the United States, Italy and Spain. In each case, the material was cDNA or gDNA derived from T cells, B-cell-depleted T cells, or PBMCs.

Study processing details: Estimates of nucleated cell counts were drawn from the amplification of reference gene primers. Sequencing was performed with immunoSEQ multiplex PCR; in TCRdb, only in-frame clones are kept and a portion is missing. V, J and clone size are taken as reported in that table, and D and trimming were inferred from the DNA itself. The sample holds about 76,000 clones, nearly 80% seen once. This CDR3 is built from 13 residues. CDR1 is SNHLY, CDR2 FYNNEI, per germline. Trimming stripped 4 bases from V and 4 bases from J, with 7 bases between. The chain uses TRBV2 and TRBJ1-4; D gene unclear. This sequence was found in a human donor in a cohort sampled during active COVID-19. Sequenced input: peripheral blood. The CDR3 sequence is CASSAPVNEKLFF. CDR3 DNA: TGTGCCAGCAGTGCGCCGGTTAATGAAAAACTGTTTTTT.